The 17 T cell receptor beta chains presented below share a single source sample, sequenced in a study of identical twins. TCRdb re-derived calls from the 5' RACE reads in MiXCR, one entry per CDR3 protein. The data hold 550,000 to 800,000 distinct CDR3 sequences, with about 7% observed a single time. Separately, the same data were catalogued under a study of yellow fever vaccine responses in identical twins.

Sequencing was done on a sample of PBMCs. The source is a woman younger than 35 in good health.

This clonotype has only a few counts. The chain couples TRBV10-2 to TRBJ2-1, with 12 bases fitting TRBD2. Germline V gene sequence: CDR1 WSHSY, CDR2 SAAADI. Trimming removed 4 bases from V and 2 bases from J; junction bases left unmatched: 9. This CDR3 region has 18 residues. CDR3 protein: CASSGASGGAGAYNEQFF. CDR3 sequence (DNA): TGCGCCAGCAGTGGCGCTAGCGGGGGGGCCGGGGCCTACAATGAGCAGTTCTTC.

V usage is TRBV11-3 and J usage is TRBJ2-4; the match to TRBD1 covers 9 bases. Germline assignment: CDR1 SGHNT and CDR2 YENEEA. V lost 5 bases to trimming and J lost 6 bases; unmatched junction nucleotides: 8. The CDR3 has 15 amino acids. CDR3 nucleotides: TGTGCCAGCAGCAGGGGGGCGACAGGGGGAAACATTCAGTACTTC. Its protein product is CASSRGATGGNIQYF.

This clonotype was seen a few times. For the CDR3, the DNA is TGTGCCAGCAGGCAGGGGTCCACAGATACGCAGTATTTT. Its protein product is CASRQGSTDTQYF. The chain joins TRBV2 to TRBJ2-3; weak D call: TRBD1 (6 bases). Germline CDR1 and CDR2: SNHLY and FYNNEI. V was pared by 6 bases and J by 2 bases, with 9 bases between. There are 13 residues in the CDR3.

The CDR3 nucleotides read TGCGCCAGCAGCTTAGGCGATGGCGGGGGGTTGACCGGGGAGCTGTTTTTT. As protein: CASSLGDGGGLTGELFF. The chain joins TRBV5-1 to TRBJ2-2, with TRBD2 matching over 8 bases. With V trimmed by 2 bases and J by 5 bases, 11 bases remained unmatched. CDR1 and CDR2 from the germline V gene are SGHRS and YFSETQ. This CDR3 is 17 amino acids long.

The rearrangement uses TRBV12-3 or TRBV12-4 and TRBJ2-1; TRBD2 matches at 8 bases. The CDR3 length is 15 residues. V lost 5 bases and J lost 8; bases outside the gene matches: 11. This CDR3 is CASSPPGRAFYEQFF. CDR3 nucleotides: TGTGCCAGCAGTCCCCCCGGGAGGGCCTTTTATGAGCAGTTCTTC.

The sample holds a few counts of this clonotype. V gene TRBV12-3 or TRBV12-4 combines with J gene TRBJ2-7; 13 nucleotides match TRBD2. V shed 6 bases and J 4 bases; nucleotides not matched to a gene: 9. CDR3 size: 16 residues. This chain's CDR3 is CASSRTSGRRLYEQYF. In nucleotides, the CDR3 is TGTGCCAGCAGCCGGACTAGCGGGAGAAGATTGTACGAGCAGTACTTC.

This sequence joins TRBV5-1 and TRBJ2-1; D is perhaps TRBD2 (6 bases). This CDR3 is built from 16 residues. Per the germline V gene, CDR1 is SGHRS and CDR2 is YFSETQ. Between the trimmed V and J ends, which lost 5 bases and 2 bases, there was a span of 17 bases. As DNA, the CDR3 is TGCGCCAGCAGAGTGGGGGGTATTCTACCCTACAATGAGCAGTTCTTC. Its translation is CASRVGGILPYNEQFF.

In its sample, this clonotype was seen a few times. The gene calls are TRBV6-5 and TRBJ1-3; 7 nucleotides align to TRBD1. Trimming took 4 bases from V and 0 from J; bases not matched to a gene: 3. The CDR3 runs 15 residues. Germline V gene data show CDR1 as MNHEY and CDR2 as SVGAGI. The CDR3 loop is CASSSGDSSGNTIYF. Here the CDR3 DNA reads TGTGCCAGCAGTTCAGGGGACAGCTCTGGAAACACCATATATTTT.

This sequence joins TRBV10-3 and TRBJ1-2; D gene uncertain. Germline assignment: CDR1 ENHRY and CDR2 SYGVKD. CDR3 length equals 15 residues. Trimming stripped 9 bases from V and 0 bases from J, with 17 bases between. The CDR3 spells CAIAPSPTTNYGYTF. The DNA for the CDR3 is TGTGCCATAGCCCCAAGCCCTACCACTAACTATGGCTACACCTTC.

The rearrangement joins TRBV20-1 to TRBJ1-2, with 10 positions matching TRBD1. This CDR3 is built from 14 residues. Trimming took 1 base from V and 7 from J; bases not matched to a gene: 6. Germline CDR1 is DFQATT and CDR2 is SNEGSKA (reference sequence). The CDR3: CSARGGQGISGYTF. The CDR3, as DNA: TGCAGTGCTAGAGGGGGACAGGGGATAAGTGGCTACACCTTC.

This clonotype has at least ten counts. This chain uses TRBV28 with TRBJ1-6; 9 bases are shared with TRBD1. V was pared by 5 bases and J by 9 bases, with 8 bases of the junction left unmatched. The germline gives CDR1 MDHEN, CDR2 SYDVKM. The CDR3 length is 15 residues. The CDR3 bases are TGTGCCAGCAGTGGGGGACAGGGAATCGGTTCACCCCTCCACTTT. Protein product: CASSGGQGIGSPLHF.

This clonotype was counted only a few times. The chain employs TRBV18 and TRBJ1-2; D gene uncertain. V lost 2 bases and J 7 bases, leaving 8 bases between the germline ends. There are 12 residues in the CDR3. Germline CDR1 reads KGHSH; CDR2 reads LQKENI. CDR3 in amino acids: CASSPGIAGYTF. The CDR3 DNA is TGTGCCAGCTCACCAGGGATTGCTGGCTACACCTTC.

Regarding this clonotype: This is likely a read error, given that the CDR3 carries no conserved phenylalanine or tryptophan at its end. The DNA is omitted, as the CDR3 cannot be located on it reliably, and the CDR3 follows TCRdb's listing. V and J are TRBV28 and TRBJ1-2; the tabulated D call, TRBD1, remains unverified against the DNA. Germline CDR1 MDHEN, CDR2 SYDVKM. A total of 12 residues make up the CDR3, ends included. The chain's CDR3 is CASSTFTGDCRL.

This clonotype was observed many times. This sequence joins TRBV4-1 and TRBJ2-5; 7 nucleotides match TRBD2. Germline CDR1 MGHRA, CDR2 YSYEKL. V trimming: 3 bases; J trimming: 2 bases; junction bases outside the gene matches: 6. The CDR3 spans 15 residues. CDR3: CASSQGGGNQETQYF. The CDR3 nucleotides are TGCGCCAGCAGCCAGGGCGGGGGTAATCAAGAGACCCAGTACTTC.

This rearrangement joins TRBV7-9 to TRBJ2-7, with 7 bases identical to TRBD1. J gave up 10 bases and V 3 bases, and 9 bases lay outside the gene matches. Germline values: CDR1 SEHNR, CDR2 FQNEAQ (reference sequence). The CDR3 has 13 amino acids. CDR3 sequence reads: CASSLGQSLLQYF. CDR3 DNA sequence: TGTGCCAGCAGCTTGGGACAGTCCCTACTTCAGTACTTC.

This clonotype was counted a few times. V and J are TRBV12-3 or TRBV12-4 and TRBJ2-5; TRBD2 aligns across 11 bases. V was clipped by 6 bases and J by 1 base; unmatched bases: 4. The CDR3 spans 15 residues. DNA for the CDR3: TGTGCCAGCAGGTCCGGGACTAGCGGCCAAGAGACCCAGTACTTC. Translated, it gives CASRSGTSGQETQYF.

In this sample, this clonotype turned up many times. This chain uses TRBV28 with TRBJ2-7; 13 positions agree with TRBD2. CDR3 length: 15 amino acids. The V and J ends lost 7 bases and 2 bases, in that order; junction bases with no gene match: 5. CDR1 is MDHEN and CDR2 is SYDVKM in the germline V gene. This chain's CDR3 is CASKQGLAGTYEQYF. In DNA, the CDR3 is TGTGCCAGCAAACAGGGACTAGCGGGAACCTACGAGCAGTACTTC.